Listed here is a single T cell receptor (beta chain). Its antigen is as yet unknown. V lost 5 bases, J lost 0 bases, and 22 bases lay in between. Germline V gene sequence: CDR1 SGHAT, CDR2 FQDESV (reference sequence). This CDR3 spans 18 amino acids. This sample stems from a study of T cells in localized non-small cell lung cancer. Findings and caveats of the study: Sequence data derive from only one tumor region, so heterogeneity remains possible. Of the top 100 tumor clones, median 57 were in adjacent lung, more than 25 among its top 100.

Only in-frame clones appear in the TCRdb table, and some are missing; sequencing was by immunoSEQ multiplex PCR. This table holds tens of thousands of clones, around 85% found once. The input for sequencing was peripheral blood, taken before any cancer treatment. The sequence was obtained from a woman between 40 and 69 years old with stage I lung adenocarcinoma. The chain joins TRBV11-1 to TRBJ1-1; perhaps TRBD1 as D (6 bases). CDR3 sequence: CASSPARGARALNTEAFF. The CDR3 region has the DNA TGTGCCAGCAGCCCCGCCCGGGGGGCGAGGGCCCTGAACACTGAAGCTTTCTTT.